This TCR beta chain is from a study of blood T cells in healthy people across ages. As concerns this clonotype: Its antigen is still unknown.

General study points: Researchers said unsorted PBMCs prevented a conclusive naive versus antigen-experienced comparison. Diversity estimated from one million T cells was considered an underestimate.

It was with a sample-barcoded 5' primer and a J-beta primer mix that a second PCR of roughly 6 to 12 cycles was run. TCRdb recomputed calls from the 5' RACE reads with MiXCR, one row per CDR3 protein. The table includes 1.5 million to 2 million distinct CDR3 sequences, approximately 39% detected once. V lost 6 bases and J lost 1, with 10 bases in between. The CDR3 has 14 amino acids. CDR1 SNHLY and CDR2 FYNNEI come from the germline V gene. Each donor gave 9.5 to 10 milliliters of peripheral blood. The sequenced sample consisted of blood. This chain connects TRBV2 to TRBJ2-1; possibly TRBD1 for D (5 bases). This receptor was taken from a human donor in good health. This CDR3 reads CASSLRQSYNEQFF. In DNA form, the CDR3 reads TGTGCCAGCAGCCTTAGACAGTCCTACAATGAGCAGTTCTTC.